This T cell receptor beta chain emerged from a study of OX40 agonist ivuxolimab in advanced cancers. Study details: Patients got intravenous ivuxolimab at 0.01 to 10 mg/kg every 2 weeks.

Peripheral blood came from all dose cohorts at three timepoints. TCRdb's table, derived via immunoSEQ multiplex PCR, lists solely in-frame clones and lacks some. Of about 77,000 clones in the sample, more than 70% were seen once. Sample: CD4+ or CD8+ T cells sorted from blood, taken in a trial of the OX40 agonist ivuxolimab. The clonotype originates from an adult with an advanced solid tumor such as melanoma, head and neck, liver or kidney cancer.

The CDR3 DNA sequence: TGTGCCAGCAGTGATTCGGGGACTAGAATCGCCGGGGAGCTGTTTTTT. This sequence encodes CASSDSGTRIAGELFF. The rearrangement joins TRBV2 to TRBJ2-2; 8 bases fit TRBD2. This CDR3 has 16 amino acids. Losses at the gene ends were 3 bases for V and 6 bases for J; bases not matched to a gene: 9. Germline V CDR1 and CDR2: SNHLY, FYNNEI.